The present T cell receptor beta chain was sequenced within a study of tumor-infiltrating lymphocytes in primary liver carcinoma. A word on this clonotype: The junction departs from germline at one end; a sequencing error may be responsible.

Synthesis of TCR beta cDNA was carried out from around 500 ng total RNA with a constant-region primer. Three rounds of nested multiplex PCR with slightly modified ARM-PCR produced TCR beta libraries. The study ran its first two PCR rounds for around 10 cycles each, using TRBV1-TRBV30 forward primers and a C-beta reverse primer. TCRdb passed the multiplex PCR reads through MiXCR, listing each CDR3 protein once. Counted here are about 320,000 distinct CDR3 sequences, roughly two thirds occurring once; the ten biggest clones make up roughly 10%. Blood RNA originated from unsorted whole blood, with germline DNA additionally extracted. Germline assignment: CDR1 SGHNT and CDR2 YYREEE (reference sequence). The CDR3 consists of 15 residues.

The material sequenced was peripheral blood. This chain joins TRBV5-4 and TRBJ2-1; no clear D gene. The TCR sequence derives from a man aged 35 to 55 with primary liver carcinoma and hepatitis B virus infection. CDR3 sequence: CASSLLLSSYSEQFF. In DNA, the CDR3 is TGTGCCAGCAGCTTGCTCTTAAGCTCCTACAGTGAGCAGTTCTTC.